The 25 T cell receptor beta chains in this list originate from one sample, sequenced in a study of neurological immune-mediated disorders. MiXCR, run by TCRdb on the 5' RACE reads, gives a single entry per CDR3 protein. The sample records almost 30,000 distinct CDR3 sequences, roughly an eighth being singletons. Sequencing used PBMCs. The receptors stem from a woman in her sixties or seventies in good health.

This clonotype appeared many times. This sequence joins TRBV5-5 and TRBJ2-1, with D hard to call. V was clipped by 3 bases and J by 4 bases, with 14 bases between them. CDR1 and CDR2 (germline): SGHKS, YYEKEE (reference sequence). This CDR3 contains 15 residues. The chain's CDR3 is CASSSEAESYNEQFF. The DNA for the CDR3 is TGTGCCAGCAGCTCAGAGGCGGAATCGTACAATGAGCAGTTCTTC. Using reference TRBV5-5 and TRBJ2-1 for the parts outside the CDR3, the full variable domain is DAGVTQSPTHLIKTRGQQVTLRCSPISGHKSVSWYQQVLGQGPQFIFQYYEKEERGRGNFPDRFSARQFPNYSSELNVNALLLGDSALYLCASSSEAESYNEQFFGPGTRLTVL.

This clonotype was observed at least ten times. This chain joins TRBV20-1 and TRBJ2-3; 8 bases line up with TRBD2. This CDR3 region has 14 residues. V dropped 6 bases and J dropped 1; count of bases not matched to a gene: 6. Germline assignment: CDR1 DFQATT and CDR2 SNEGSKA (reference sequence). The CDR3 bases are TGCAGTGCGCGGGCTAGCGGGCGCACAGATACGCAGTATTTT. Amino acids: CSARASGRTDTQYF.

This clonotype has a count of ten or more. V gene TRBV20-1 combines with J gene TRBJ2-7; 8 bases are shared with TRBD2. The CDR3 is made up of 16 amino acids. Germline lookup yields CDR1 DFQATT and CDR2 SNEGSKA (reference sequence). Germline trimming cut 0 bases from V and 6 bases from J; bases unmatched to any gene: 13. CDR3 sequence: CSARDIRSGGTSEQYF. The CDR3 DNA is TGCAGTGCTAGAGATATACGGAGCGGGGGAACCTCCGAGCAGTACTTC.

This clonotype has at least ten counts. The chain links TRBV5-5 to TRBJ2-7; no clear D gene. The V end was cut by 7 bases, the J end by 0 bases, with 14 bases between. CDR1 and CDR2 (germline): SGHKS, YYEKEE (reference sequence). This CDR3 has 14 residues. CDR3 region: CASSEYRSSYEQYF. CDR3 bases: TGTGCCAGCTCGGAGTACCGGAGCTCCTACGAGCAGTACTTC.

Ten or more counts support this clonotype. This CDR3 is CASGLQGQPQHF. In nucleotides, the CDR3 is TGTGCCAGCGGATTACAGGGTCAGCCCCAGCATTTT. The rearrangement joins TRBV5-5 to TRBJ1-5; maybe TRBD1 (6 bases). This CDR3 contains 12 residues. Germline assignment: CDR1 SGHKS and CDR2 YYEKEE (reference sequence). V was shortened by 7 bases and J by 6 bases, with 11 bases between the two germline ends. Together with reference TRBV5-5 and TRBJ1-5, the CDR3 gives the full variable domain: DAGVTQSPTHLIKTRGQQVTLRCSPISGHKSVSWYQQVLGQGPQFIFQYYEKEERGRGNFPDRFSARQFPNYSSELNVNALLLGDSALYLCASGLQGQPQHFGDGTRLSIL.

This clonotype showed up many times. The rearrangement links TRBV7-6 to TRBJ1-6, with a weak D call TRBD1 (5 bases). V was cut by 5 bases and J by 9 bases, with 17 bases left in between. The CDR3 consists of 15 residues. CDR1 is SGHVS and CDR2 is FNYEAQ in the germline V gene. CDR3 sequence (DNA): TGTGCCAGCAGCCCCCAGGCCCATAGGGGTTCACCCCTCCACTTT. Translating it yields CASSPQAHRGSPLHF.

In this sample, this clonotype turned up many times. The genes are TRBV5-1 and TRBJ2-5, with D possibly TRBD2 on 6 matching bases. V was pared by 3 bases and J by 4 bases, with 19 bases between. The CDR3 is 16 amino acids. Germline V gives CDR1 SGHRS, CDR2 YFSETQ. This chain's CDR3 is CASSSTGTSRGETQYF. The CDR3 coding sequence is TGCGCCAGCAGCTCGACCGGGACTTCAAGAGGAGAGACCCAGTACTTC.

This clonotype was observed at least ten times. J is TRBJ2-5 and V is TRBV5-1, with no clear D. This CDR3 has 13 residues. Trimming cost V 3 bases and J 2 bases, with 8 bases left between them. CDR1 is SGHRS and CDR2 is YFSETQ in the germline V gene. Here the CDR3 reads CASSSSSQETQYF. As DNA, the CDR3 is TGCGCCAGCAGCTCGTCAAGTCAAGAGACCCAGTACTTC.

In regard to this clonotype: A much larger clone differs from this one at a single base, so this may be a read error. V gene TRBV7-8 combines with J gene TRBJ2-7, with D perhaps TRBD2 (5 bases). Germline V gives CDR1 SGHVS, CDR2 FQNEAQ. This CDR3 spans 12 amino acids. This CDR3 is CANSPSSGEQYF. DNA for the CDR3: TGTGCCAACAGCCCTAGTTCGGGGGAGCAGTACTTC.

Turning to this clonotype: A much larger clone lies a single base off, so this may be a read error. The chain couples TRBV20-1 to TRBJ2-1; 10 positions match TRBD2. CDR3 length: 17 residues. J was trimmed by 2 bases and V by 5 bases; bases with no gene match: 12. Germline CDR1 is DFQATT and CDR2 is SNEGSKA (reference sequence). The CDR3 spells CSAPGLAWAGAYNEQFF. In DNA, the CDR3 is TGCAGTGCTCCGGGACTAGCGTGGGCCGGCGCCTACAATGAGCAGTTCTTC.

The rearrangement uses TRBV27 and TRBJ2-7, with TRBD2 matching over 10 bases. J gave up 5 bases and V 4 bases, and 11 bases lay outside the gene matches. This CDR3 has 16 amino acids. Germline V CDR1 and CDR2: MNHEY, SMNVEV (reference sequence). The DNA for the CDR3 is TGTGCCAGCAGTTCCCTAGCGGGGGTCCCTCGGGACGAGCAGTACTTC. Amino acid sequence: CASSSLAGVPRDEQYF.

There are many counts of this clonotype. The V and J genes are TRBV3-1 and TRBJ1-1; no reliable D call. V lost 3 bases, J lost 1 base, and 12 bases lay in between. CDR3 length equals 15 residues. Per germline, CDR1 LGHDT and CDR2 YNNKEL (reference sequence). The CDR3 reads CASSHVGEGNTEAFF. CDR3 sequence (DNA): TGTGCCAGCAGCCATGTTGGGGAGGGGAACACTGAAGCTTTCTTT.

This clonotype was seen repeatedly, ten times or more. This chain joins TRBV29-1 and TRBJ2-5; D possibly corresponds to TRBD1 (5 bases). V lost 6 bases and J lost 1, with 9 bases in between. Germline assignment: CDR1 SQVTM and CDR2 ANQGSEA. The CDR3 totals 12 residues. In nucleotides, the CDR3 is TGCAGCGTCGCAGGGTCCCAAGAGACCCAGTACTTC. It yields the protein CSVAGSQETQYF.

This clonotype was counted many times. The gene calls are TRBV6-2 or TRBV6-3 and TRBJ2-7, with D perhaps matching TRBD1 (5 bases). Germline V gene data show CDR1 as MNHEY and CDR2 as SVGEGT. The CDR3 is 14 amino acids. V lost 10 bases and J lost 2, with 18 bases in between. CDR3 DNA: TGTGCCACCCTTAGAAAGACAGCGACCTACGAGCAGTACTTC. This gives the protein CATLRKTATYEQYF.

This clonotype was observed many times. This rearrangement joins TRBV5-1 to TRBJ2-2; D is unclear. From germline, CDR1 is SGHRS and CDR2 YFSETQ. This CDR3 has 14 residues. Trimming pared 4 bases from V and 1 base from J, leaving 8 bases between. CDR3 nucleotides: TGCGCCAGCAGCCCGGGCTTGAACACCGGGGAGCTGTTTTTT. Translating it yields CASSPGLNTGELFF.

This clonotype showed up many times. The V gene is TRBV20-1, the J gene TRBJ2-5, with 8 positions matching TRBD1. Germline V gene lookup returns CDR1 DFQATT and CDR2 SNEGSKA (reference sequence). The CDR3 covers 15 residues. The V and J ends lost 0 bases and 2 bases, in that order; junction bases with no gene match: 5. In DNA, the CDR3 is TGCAGTGCTAGAGATCTTGACAGGGGTCAAGAGACCCAGTACTTC. It encodes CSARDLDRGQETQYF.

There are many counts of this clonotype. The genes are TRBV10-3 and TRBJ2-3; 13 bases map to TRBD2. This CDR3 comprises 17 residues. V gave up 5 bases and J gave up 4 bases; unmatched junction bases: 9. Per the germline V gene, CDR1 is ENHRY and CDR2 is SYGVKD. The chain's CDR3 is CAISPGGGLAGSDTQYF. CDR3 DNA: TGTGCCATCAGTCCCGGGGGGGGACTAGCGGGATCAGATACGCAGTATTTT.

This clonotype was seen at least ten times. The chain recombines TRBV7-3 with TRBJ1-5, with D maybe TRBD1 (5 bases). Germline V CDR1 and CDR2: SGHTA, FQGTGA. The CDR3 length is 13 residues. Trimming cost V 1 base and J 8 bases, with 9 bases left between them. In DNA form, the CDR3 reads TGTGCCAGCAGCTTAAATACGGGGGAGCCCCAGCATTTT. The encoded protein is CASSLNTGEPQHF.

This clonotype was seen ten or more times. V gene TRBV5-6 combines with J gene TRBJ1-2, with TRBD1 as a possible D gene (5 bases). Trimming shortened V by 4 bases and J by 0 bases, and 10 bases separated the two germline ends. Looked up from germline, CDR1 is SGHDT and CDR2 is YYEEEE. The CDR3 has 14 amino acids. This chain's CDR3 is CASSRDSSNYGYTF. In DNA, the CDR3 is TGTGCCAGCAGCCGTGACAGTTCTAACTATGGCTACACCTTC. The variable domain in full, completed from reference TRBV5-6 and TRBJ1-2, reads DAGVTQSPTHLIKTRGQQVTLRCSPKSGHDTVSWYQQALGQGPQFIFQYYEEEERQRGNFPDRFSGHQFPNYSSELNVNALLLGDSALYLCASSRDSSNYGYTFGSGTRLTVV.

This clonotype was counted at least ten times. The chain combines TRBV20-1 with TRBJ2-7, with D maybe TRBD1 (6 bases). The CDR3 runs 13 residues. Trimming pared 3 bases from V and 0 bases from J, leaving 9 bases between. Germline loops: CDR1 DFQATT, CDR2 SNEGSKA (reference sequence). The DNA for the CDR3 is TGCAGTGCTAGGACAGGCACCTCCTACGAGCAGTACTTC. Protein: CSARTGTSYEQYF.

This clonotype was counted at least ten times. J is TRBJ2-1 and V is TRBV12-3 or TRBV12-4, with D possibly TRBD2 on 7 matching bases. Trimming left V 1 base short and J 3 bases short, with 13 bases between. This CDR3 has 16 amino acids. For the CDR3, the DNA is TGTGCCAGCAGTTTAGGGGGGCGGGGGTTCTACAATGAGCAGTTCTTC. Protein product: CASSLGGRGFYNEQFF.

This clonotype has ten or more counts. The V gene is TRBV5-5, the J gene TRBJ2-5, with a tentative D call TRBD1 (6 bases). V lost 5 bases and J 2 bases, leaving 13 bases between the germline ends. Germline V gene data show CDR1 as SGHKS and CDR2 as YYEKEE (reference sequence). This CDR3 is 14 amino acids long. CDR3 nucleotides: TGTGCCAGCAGTTCGACAGGACCTCAAGAGACCCAGTACTTC. Amino acid sequence: CASSSTGPQETQYF.

This clonotype was seen repeatedly, ten times or more. The J gene is TRBJ2-5, the V gene TRBV20-1; maybe TRBD2 (5 bases). The CDR3 runs to 14 residues. CDR1 and CDR2 (germline): DFQATT, SNEGSKA (reference sequence). V shed 6 bases and J shed 4 bases, with 18 bases lying between them. The CDR3 region has the DNA TGCAGTGCGTTCCGGGCCTCGGGGAGAGAGACCCAGTACTTC. Protein sequence: CSAFRASGRETQYF.

A note on this clonotype: The junction does not match germline at one end; this may be a read error. The chain joins TRBV5-1 to TRBJ1-5; no definite D call. The CDR3 is made up of 14 amino acids. Germline values: CDR1 SGHRS, CDR2 YFSETQ. The DNA of the CDR3 is TGCGCTAGCAGGCTGAACACGGGAAGTCAGCCCCAGCATTTT. It translates to CASRLNTGSQPQHF.

In the case of this clonotype: Compared with germline, one end of the junction differs, possibly owing to a read error. The chain employs TRBV6-5 and TRBJ2-7; D is possibly TRBD1 (6 bases). The germline CDR1 and CDR2 sequences are MNHEY and SVGAGI. The CDR3 sequence is 14 residues long. This CDR3 is CVSSRQVDSYEQYF. For the CDR3, the DNA is TGTGTCAGCAGCCGACAGGTAGACTCCTACGAGCAGTACTTT.